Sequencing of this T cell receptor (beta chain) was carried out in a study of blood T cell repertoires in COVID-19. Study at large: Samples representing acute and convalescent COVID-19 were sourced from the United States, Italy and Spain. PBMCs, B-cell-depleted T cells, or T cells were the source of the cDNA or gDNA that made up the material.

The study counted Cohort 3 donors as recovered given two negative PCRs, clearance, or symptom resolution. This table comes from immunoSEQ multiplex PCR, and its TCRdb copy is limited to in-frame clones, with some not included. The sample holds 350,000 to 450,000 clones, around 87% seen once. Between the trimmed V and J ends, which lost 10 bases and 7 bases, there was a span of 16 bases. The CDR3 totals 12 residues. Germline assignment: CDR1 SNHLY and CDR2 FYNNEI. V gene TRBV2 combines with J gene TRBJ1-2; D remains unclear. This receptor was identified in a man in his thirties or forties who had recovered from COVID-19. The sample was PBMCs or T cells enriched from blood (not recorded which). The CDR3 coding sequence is TGTGCCAACGGGAGAGAAAGAATTGGCTACACCTTC. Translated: CANGRERIGYTF.